The 17 T cell receptor beta chains in this list originate from one sample, sequenced in a study of blood T cell repertoires in COVID-19. The repertoire was sequenced with immunoSEQ multiplex PCR; TCRdb's copy has only in-frame clones and lacks some. This table holds fewer than 350,000 clones, roughly 90% found once. Sample: peripheral blood. The source is a man in his forties with acute or convalescent COVID-19.

The chain has TRBV6-1 and TRBJ2-1; the match to TRBD2 covers 7 bases. Per the germline V gene, CDR1 is MNHNS and CDR2 is SASEGT. Trimming at V came to 1 base and at J to 12 bases, leaving 6 bases not matched to a gene. The CDR3 extends over 13 amino acids. The CDR3 DNA reads as TGTGCCAGCAGTGAAGTACTAGGCGGGAGGCAGTTCTTC. Amino acids: CASSEVLGGRQFF.

This clone was detected once. The V gene is TRBV15, the J gene TRBJ2-1; no clear D gene. Germline CDR1 LNHNV, CDR2 YYDKDF (reference sequence). CDR3 length: 13 amino acids. Between the trimmed V and J ends, which lost 3 bases and 10 bases, there was a span of 13 bases. CDR3 loop: CATSSGTAIEQFF. The CDR3 DNA is TGTGCCACCAGCAGTGGAACAGCTATCGAGCAGTTCTTC.

This chain connects TRBV5-4 to TRBJ2-7, with TRBD1 matching over 9 bases. The germline gives CDR1 SGHNT, CDR2 YYREEE (reference sequence). CDR3 length equals 14 residues. The J segment lost 5 bases and the V segment lost 5 bases, leaving 8 bases of the junction unmatched. DNA for the CDR3: TGTGCCAGCAGTGATACAGGGGGCAACGACGAGCAGTACTTC. Amino acids: CASSDTGGNDEQYF. Full variable domain (missing parts from reference TRBV5-4 and TRBJ2-7): ETGVTQSPTHLIKTRGQQVTLRCSSQSGHNTVSWYQQALGQGPQFIFQYYREEENGRGNFPPRFSGLQFPNYSSELNVNALELDDSALYLCASSDTGGNDEQYFGPGTRLTVT.

J is TRBJ2-1 and V is TRBV19; 8 bases match TRBD1. There are 13 residues in the CDR3. The J segment lost 9 bases and the V segment lost 4 bases, leaving 5 bases of the junction unmatched. Germline V gene lookup returns CDR1 LNHDA and CDR2 SQIVND (reference sequence). Here the CDR3 reads CASSRTGISEQFF. CDR3 sequence (DNA): TGTGCCAGTAGTAGGACAGGGATCAGTGAGCAGTTCTTC.

The genes are TRBV4-2 and TRBJ1-1, with TRBD1 matching 9 bases. Germline lookup yields CDR1 LGHNA and CDR2 YNFKEQ. This CDR3 is 14 amino acids long. V lost 1 base and J lost 5; bases outside the gene matches: 2. The CDR3 loop is CASSQAGTGTEAFF. The DNA of the CDR3 is TGTGCCAGCAGCCAAGCGGGGACAGGGACTGAAGCTTTCTTT.

The chain has TRBV6-4 and TRBJ2-3, with D perhaps TRBD1 (7 bases). V lost 4 bases to trimming and J lost 5 bases, with 10 bases between them. Germline CDR1 reads MRHNA; CDR2 reads SNTAGT. The CDR3 totals 13 residues. CDR3 sequence (DNA): TGTGCCAGCAGTGGACAGGGAGGAGATACGCAGTATTTT. It codes for CASSGQGGDTQYF.

The chain uses TRBV27 and TRBJ2-7; D remains unclear. CDR3 length: 13 amino acids. The V end was cut by 5 bases, the J end by 3 bases, with 11 bases between. CDR1 is MNHEY and CDR2 is SMNVEV in the germline V gene (reference sequence). The CDR3 DNA sequence: TGTGCCAGCAGTCCCGGATCGGGCTACGAGCAGTACTTC. Residues: CASSPGSGYEQYF.

There are a few counts of this clone. The rearrangement links TRBV6-5 to TRBJ2-1; D is undetermined. CDR3 length: 11 residues. Trimming cost V 8 bases and J 16 bases, with 18 bases left between them. Germline CDR1 and CDR2: MNHEY and SVGAGI. CDR3 DNA: TGTGCCAGCTCTCCCGGGTCCGGAAGATTCTTC. As protein: CASSPGSGRFF.

V and J are TRBV5-1 and TRBJ1-5; D remains ambiguous. Trimming cost V 0 bases and J 3 bases, with 4 bases left between them. The CDR3 is made up of 13 amino acids. Germline lookup yields CDR1 SGHRS and CDR2 YFSETQ. The DNA of the CDR3 is TGCGCCAGCAGCTTGGAGCCCAATCAGCCCCAGCATTTT. Translated, it gives CASSLEPNQPQHF.

This clone was seen more than once but under ten times. The V gene is TRBV19, the J gene TRBJ2-2; D perhaps matches TRBD1 (5 bases). Germline loops: CDR1 LNHDA, CDR2 SQIVND (reference sequence). Trimming took 5 bases from V and 6 from J, leaving 10 bases between them. This CDR3 has 13 amino acids. DNA of the CDR3: TGTGCCAGTAGTCGCAGGGCCCCCGGGGAGCTGTTTTTT. It specifies CASSRRAPGELFF.

This chain joins TRBV14 and TRBJ1-1; D is unclear. V lost 2 bases to trimming and J lost 2 bases, with 6 bases between them. Germline lookup yields CDR1 SGHDN and CDR2 FVKESK. The CDR3 is made up of 13 amino acids. For the CDR3, the DNA is TGTGCCAGCAGCCAACGACACAACACTGAAGCTTTCTTT. The encoded protein is CASSQRHNTEAFF.

The rearrangement joins TRBV13 to TRBJ1-1; D gene unclear. CDR1 PRHDT and CDR2 FYEKMQ come from the germline V gene (reference sequence). The CDR3 totals 15 residues. V lost 3 bases, J lost 1 base, and 12 bases lay in between. The CDR3 nucleotides read TGTGCCAGCAGCTTCTGGAGACTTCAGAACACTGAAGCTTTCTTT. Amino acid sequence: CASSFWRLQNTEAFF.

This clone was picked up one time. The rearrangement joins TRBV19 to TRBJ1-5; maybe TRBD1 (5 bases). V was shortened by 0 bases and J by 6 bases, with 9 bases between the two germline ends. Germline CDR1 and CDR2: LNHDA and SQIVND (reference sequence). The CDR3 covers 14 residues. CDR3 coding DNA: TGTGCCAGTAGTATAGAAGGGGATACTCAGCCCCAGCATTTT. Translation: CASSIEGDTQPQHF. Full variable domain (rest looked up from reference TRBV19 and TRBJ1-5): DGGITQSPKYLFRKEGQNVTLSCEQNLNHDAMYWYRQDPGQGLRLIYYSQIVNDFQKGDIAEGYSVSREKKESFPLTVTSAQKNPTAFYLCASSIEGDTQPQHFGDGTRLSIL.

The V and J genes are TRBV9 and TRBJ2-7, with D possibly TRBD1 on 5 matching bases. V was clipped by 0 bases and J by 6 bases, with 16 bases between them. This CDR3 contains 15 residues. Per germline, CDR1 SGDLS and CDR2 YYNGEE. Here the CDR3 reads CASSVEAGLTSEQYF. The CDR3 DNA follows: TGTGCCAGCAGCGTAGAGGCAGGGTTAACGTCCGAGCAGTACTTC.

The chain joins TRBV18 to TRBJ2-7, with D tentatively TRBD2 (5 bases). This CDR3 has 14 amino acids. Trimming removed 3 bases at V and 1 base at J, with 10 bases between. CDR1 and CDR2 (germline): KGHSH, LQKENI. The CDR3 here is CASSPGILSYEQYF. CDR3 in DNA: TGTGCCAGCTCACCCGGGATCCTTTCCTACGAGCAGTACTTC.

The chain carries TRBV6-2 or TRBV6-3 and TRBJ1-6; tentatively, D is TRBD1 (5 bases). This CDR3 region has 14 residues. Germline lookup yields CDR1 MNHEY and CDR2 SVGEGT. V lost 4 bases and J lost 3, with 7 bases in between. CDR3 DNA: TGTGCCAGCAGTTGGACATACTATAATTCACCCCTCCACTTT. This gives the protein CASSWTYYNSPLHF.

V is TRBV5-4 and J is TRBJ1-2; weak D call: TRBD1 (6 bases). The CDR3 consists of 14 residues. Germline V gene sequence: CDR1 SGHNT, CDR2 YYREEE (reference sequence). V was pared by 2 bases and J by 7 bases, with 15 bases between. This chain's CDR3 is CASSFSRGYSGYTF. Written as DNA, the CDR3 is TGTGCCAGCAGCTTCTCCAGGGGATATAGTGGCTACACCTTC.